The present entry profiles one T cell receptor beta chain with its context. The antigen is undetermined. This record belongs to a study of blood T cells in healthy people across ages. General study results and limits: Strong correlation linked observed beta diversity and percent naive T cells. Any changes in expanded clonotypes were possibly confounded, as donor CMV status remained unknown.

With a J-beta primer mix and a sample-barcoded 5' primer, a second PCR ran about 7 to 11 cycles. Each TCR beta cDNA got a 12-nucleotide random molecular identifier. TCRdb re-derived calls from the 5' RACE reads in MiXCR, one entry per CDR3 protein. The table has about a million distinct CDR3 sequences, around two fifths seen once. Isolation of PBMCs gave at least 7 million cells per sample. Trimming took 5 bases from V and 7 from J, leaving 14 bases between them. This CDR3 is 13 amino acids long. CDR1 is MNHEY, CDR2 SVGAGI, per germline. V is TRBV6-5 and J is TRBJ1-1; D is unclear. The source is a man between 18 and 35 years old in good health. The sample taken for sequencing was blood. The CDR3 nucleotides are TGTGCCAGCAGTACCCCTGACTTGGGTGAAGCTTTCTTT. As protein: CASSTPDLGEAFF.